This TCR beta chain originates from a study of T-cell memory formation after mild COVID-19. A word on this clonotype: Its antigen is undetermined.

5'RACE with constant-segment primers yielded barcoded, UMI-tagged TCR alpha and TCR beta cDNA libraries. TCRdb itself ran the 5' RACE reads through MiXCR, one entry per CDR3 protein. The sample has about half a million distinct CDR3 sequences, about 18% seen once; the top ten hold roughly an eighth. Study observations and caveats: Balance between CD4 and CD8 was seen in clones contracting day 15 to 85, and a CD4+ lean was seen in later expanders. Second-wave clones with a day 37 peak had unconfirmed SARS-CoV-2 specificity.

The germline CDR1 and CDR2 sequences are LGHNA and YNFKEQ. After removal of 1 base from V and 6 bases from J, the junction contained 4 bases not matched to a gene. There are 15 residues in the CDR3. This TCR was recovered from an adult woman who had mild COVID-19 (a few samples of this study predate the infection). Cell type and time point are not known. V is TRBV4-2 and J is TRBJ2-3, with TRBD2 matching 10 bases. The material sequenced was PBMCs or a T cell subset sorted from them (not recorded which). The CDR3 sequence is CASSQGLAGEDTQYF. The CDR3 coding sequence is TGTGCCAGCAGCCAAGGCCTAGCGGGGGAGGATACGCAGTATTTT.